Presented here are 11 T cell receptor beta chains from one specimen sequenced in a study of beta chain features in type 1 diabetes. These receptors lack a known antigen. Findings and limits, study-wide: When Type 1 diabetes patients were examined, their TCRB CDR3s proved moderately but significantly shorter in all four CD4+ subsets.

The study reverse transcribed the entire isolated RNA, so it sequenced expressed TCRB transcripts. Some clones are missing from TCRdb's copy, which holds only in-frame ones; the method was immunoSEQ multiplex PCR. The sample lists under 300,000 clones; about 15% were seen once. Sequencing was done on a sample of naive CD4+ T cells from blood. The receptor source for this set is a man between 25 and 39 years old with type 1 diabetes.

In its sample, this clone was seen a few times. This chain uses TRBV29-1 with TRBJ1-2; D not certain. CDR1 and CDR2 (germline): SQVTM, ANQGSEA. This CDR3 has 16 residues. V was cut by 1 base and J by 2 bases, with 17 bases left in between. The CDR3: CSVEGNYRPTNYGYTF. DNA for the CDR3: TGCAGCGTTGAAGGCAATTATAGACCGACAAACTATGGCTACACCTTC.

This chain connects TRBV9 to TRBJ2-3; 8 bases are a match to TRBD2. The CDR3 consists of 16 residues. Unmatched junction bases numbered 6, after V lost 1 base and J lost 2 bases. The germline CDR1 and CDR2 sequences are SGDLS and YYNGEE. The CDR3 DNA follows: TGTGCCAGCAGCGTAAGCGGGGGAGGGGACACAGATACGCAGTATTTT. This gives the protein CASSVSGGGDTDTQYF.

V and J are TRBV18 and TRBJ2-7; 11 bases line up with TRBD2. The germline V gene encodes CDR1 KGHSH and CDR2 LQKENI. V dropped 3 bases and J dropped 1; count of bases not matched to a gene: 11. This CDR3 is built from 18 residues. CDR3 nucleotides: TGTGCCAGCTCACCGGAATTACAGACTAGCGGGAAATCCTACGAGCAGTACTTC. This sequence encodes CASSPELQTSGKSYEQYF.

This clone was counted only a few times. V usage is TRBV20-1 and J usage is TRBJ1-1; TRBD1 matches at 7 bases. The germline CDR1 and CDR2 sequences are DFQATT and SNEGSKA (reference sequence). Germline trimming cut 6 bases from V and 5 bases from J; bases unmatched to any gene: 3. The CDR3 has 11 residues. For the CDR3, the DNA is TGCAGTGCCCCAGGGGGTACTGAAGCTTTCTTT. Translation gives CSAPGGTEAFF.

Concerning this clone: This specimen includes other DNA sequences encoding the same CDR3. The gene calls are TRBV30 and TRBJ2-7; the match to TRBD1 covers 7 bases. This CDR3 region has 13 residues. Unmatched junction bases numbered 4, after V lost 2 bases and J lost 3 bases. CDR1 is GTSNPN, CDR2 SVGIG, per germline (reference sequence). DNA for the CDR3: TGTGCCTGGAGTCCGGGACAGATCTACGAGCAGTACTTC. This codes for CAWSPGQIYEQYF.

This clone was counted a few times. This chain joins TRBV29-1 and TRBJ1-1; 8 nucleotides align to TRBD1. Germline values: CDR1 SQVTM, CDR2 ANQGSEA. The CDR3 extends over 11 amino acids. The V gene end was trimmed by 8 bases and the J gene end by 7 bases; junction bases not matched to a gene: 6. CDR3 bases: TGCAGCACCTGGACAGGGCTTGAAGCTTTCTTT. The encoded protein is CSTWTGLEAFF.

This clone came up a few times. This chain uses TRBV5-1 with TRBJ2-6; 9 bases fit TRBD1. Per germline, CDR1 SGHRS and CDR2 YFSETQ. The CDR3 extends over 18 amino acids. V dropped 4 bases and J dropped 4; count of bases not matched to a gene: 12. The CDR3 DNA reads as TGCGCCAGCAGCGGGCGTCCCGGGACAGGGAACGGGGCCAACGTCCTGACTTTC. This sequence encodes CASSGRPGTGNGANVLTF.

The chain joins TRBV27 to TRBJ2-7, with unresolved D. The ends were cut back, 3 bases at V and 2 bases at J, with 8 bases in the middle. Germline values: CDR1 MNHEY, CDR2 SMNVEV (reference sequence). The length of the CDR3 is 13 residues. CDR3 protein: CASSFGSTYEQYF. Here the CDR3 DNA reads TGTGCCAGCAGTTTCGGGTCTACCTACGAGCAGTACTTC.

The rearrangement links TRBV7-9 to TRBJ2-7; 9 bases fit TRBD2. The CDR3 sequence is 15 residues long. J lost 2 bases, V lost 3 bases, and 5 bases had no gene match. CDR1 SEHNR and CDR2 FQNEAQ come from the germline V gene (reference sequence). This CDR3 reads CASSFGAGGTYEQYF. Here the CDR3 DNA reads TGTGCCAGCAGCTTCGGGGCGGGAGGGACCTACGAGCAGTACTTC.

Only a few counts were recorded for this clone. The J gene is TRBJ2-1, the V gene TRBV5-1; D perhaps matches TRBD2 (5 bases). The CDR3 sequence is 15 residues long. CDR1 is SGHRS and CDR2 is YFSETQ in the germline V gene. The germline V and J ends were trimmed by 0 bases and 2 bases, with 9 bases remaining between them. CDR3 bases: TGCGCCAGCAGCTTGGCCGGGGAGACCTACAATGAGCAGTTCTTC. It specifies CASSLAGETYNEQFF.

The chain recombines TRBV7-8 with TRBJ1-2, with a possible D match to TRBD1 (6 bases). Germline CDR1 is SGHVS and CDR2 is FQNEAQ. Between the trimmed V and J ends, which lost 0 bases and 9 bases, there was a span of 14 bases. The CDR3 consists of 14 residues. CDR3 region: CASSLASQGNRYTF. CDR3 nucleotide sequence: TGTGCCAGCAGCTTAGCTTCACAGGGTAATCGCTACACCTTC.